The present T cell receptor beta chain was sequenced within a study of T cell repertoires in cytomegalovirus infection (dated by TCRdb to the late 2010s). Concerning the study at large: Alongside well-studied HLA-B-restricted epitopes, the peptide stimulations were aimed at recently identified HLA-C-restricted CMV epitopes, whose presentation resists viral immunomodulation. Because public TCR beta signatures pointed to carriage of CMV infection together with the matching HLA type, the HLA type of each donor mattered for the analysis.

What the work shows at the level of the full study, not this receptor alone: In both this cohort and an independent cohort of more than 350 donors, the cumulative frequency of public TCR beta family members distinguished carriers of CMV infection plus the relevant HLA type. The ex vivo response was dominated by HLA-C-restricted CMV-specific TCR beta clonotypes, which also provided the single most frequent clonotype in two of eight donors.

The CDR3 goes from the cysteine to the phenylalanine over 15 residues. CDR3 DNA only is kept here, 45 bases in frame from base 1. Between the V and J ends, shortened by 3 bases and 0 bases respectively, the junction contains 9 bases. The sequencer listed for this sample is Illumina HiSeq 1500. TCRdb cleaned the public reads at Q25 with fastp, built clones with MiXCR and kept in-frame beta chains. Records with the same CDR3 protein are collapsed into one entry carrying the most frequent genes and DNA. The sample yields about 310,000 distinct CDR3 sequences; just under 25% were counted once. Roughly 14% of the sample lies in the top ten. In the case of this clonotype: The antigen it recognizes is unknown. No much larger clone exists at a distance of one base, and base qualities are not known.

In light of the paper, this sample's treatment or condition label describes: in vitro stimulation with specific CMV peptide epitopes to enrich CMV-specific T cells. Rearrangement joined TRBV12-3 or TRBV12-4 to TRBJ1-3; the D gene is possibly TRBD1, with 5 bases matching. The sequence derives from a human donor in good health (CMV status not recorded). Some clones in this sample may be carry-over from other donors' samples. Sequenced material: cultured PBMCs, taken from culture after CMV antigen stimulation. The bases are TGTGCCAGCAGTTTCTACGGGGCCTCTGGAAACACCATATATTTT. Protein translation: CASSFYGASGNTIYF.